This T cell receptor beta chain was sequenced in a study of identical twins. A universal primer site came from template switching; cDNA carried unique molecular identifiers. TCRdb processed the 5' RACE reads anew with MiXCR; each CDR3 protein has one entry. Seen here are 210,000 or so distinct CDR3 sequences, around 6.8% observed once, and the top ten hold about 1.9%. Broader study findings: Cord blood beta clonotypes that were abundant carried fewer insertions, and memory repertoires showed no such trend. Zero-insertion results could be subject to partial confounding by invariant MAIT and iNKT cells. Cross-sectional statistics underpinned the conclusions; the same donors were not followed.

This clonotype was detected a few times. What it recognizes is unknown. Another study also made use of these data, one on yellow fever vaccine responses in identical twins.

Sequencing was performed on memory (CD45RO+) T cells sorted from blood. The source is a woman aged 18-29 years in good health.

The DNA for the CDR3 is TGTGCCAGCACCCGGCAGTCCCGAACTGAAGCTTTCTTT. Translation gives CASTRQSRTEAFF. The V gene is TRBV6-2 or TRBV6-3, the J gene TRBJ1-1; D is uncertain. V lost 7 bases and J 5 bases, leaving 14 bases between the germline ends. The length of the CDR3 is 13 residues. The V gene's germline CDR1 is MNHEY and CDR2 SVGEGT.